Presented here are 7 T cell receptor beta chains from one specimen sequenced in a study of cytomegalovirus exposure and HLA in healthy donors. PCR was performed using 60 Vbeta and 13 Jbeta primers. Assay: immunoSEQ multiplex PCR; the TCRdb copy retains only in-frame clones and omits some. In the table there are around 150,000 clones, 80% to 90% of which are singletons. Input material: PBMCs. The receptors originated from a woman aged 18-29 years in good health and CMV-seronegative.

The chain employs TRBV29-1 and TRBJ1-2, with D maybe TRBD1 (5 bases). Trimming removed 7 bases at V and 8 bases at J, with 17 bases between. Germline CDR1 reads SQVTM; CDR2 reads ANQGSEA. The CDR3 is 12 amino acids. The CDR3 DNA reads TGCAGCGCCTCAGGCGGACAAAGGGGCTACACCTTC. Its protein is CSASGGQRGYTF.

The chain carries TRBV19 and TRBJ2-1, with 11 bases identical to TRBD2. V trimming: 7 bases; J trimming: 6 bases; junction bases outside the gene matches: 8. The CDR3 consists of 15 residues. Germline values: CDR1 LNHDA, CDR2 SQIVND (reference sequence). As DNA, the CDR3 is TGTGCCAGTACCAGTGGACTAGCGGGTCCCAATGAGCAGTTCTTC. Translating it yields CASTSGLAGPNEQFF.

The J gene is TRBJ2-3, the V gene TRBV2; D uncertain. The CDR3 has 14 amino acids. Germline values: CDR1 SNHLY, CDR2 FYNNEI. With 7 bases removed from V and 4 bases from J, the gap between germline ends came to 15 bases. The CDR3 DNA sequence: TGTGCCAGCAAACCCCTTGGTGGCCCAGATACGCAGTATTTT. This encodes CASKPLGGPDTQYF.

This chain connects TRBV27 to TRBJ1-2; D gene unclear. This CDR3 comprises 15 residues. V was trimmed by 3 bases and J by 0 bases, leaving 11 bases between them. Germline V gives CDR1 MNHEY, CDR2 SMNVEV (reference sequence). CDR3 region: CASSFGRYPNYGYTF. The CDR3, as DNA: TGTGCCAGCAGTTTTGGCAGGTACCCTAACTATGGCTACACCTTC.

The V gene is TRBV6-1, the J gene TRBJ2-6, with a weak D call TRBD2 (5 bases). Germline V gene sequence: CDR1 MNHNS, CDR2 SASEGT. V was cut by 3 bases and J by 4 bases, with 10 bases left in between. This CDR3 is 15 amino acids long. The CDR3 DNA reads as TGTGCCAGCAGTGATCTCCCGGGGGGGGCCAACGTCCTGACTTTC. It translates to CASSDLPGGANVLTF.

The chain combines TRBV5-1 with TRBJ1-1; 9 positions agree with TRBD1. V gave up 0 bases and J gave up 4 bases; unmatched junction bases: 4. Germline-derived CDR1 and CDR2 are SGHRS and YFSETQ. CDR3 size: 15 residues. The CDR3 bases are TGCGCCAGCAGCTTGGTGGGGACAGGGTCCACTGAAGCTTTCTTT. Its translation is CASSLVGTGSTEAFF.

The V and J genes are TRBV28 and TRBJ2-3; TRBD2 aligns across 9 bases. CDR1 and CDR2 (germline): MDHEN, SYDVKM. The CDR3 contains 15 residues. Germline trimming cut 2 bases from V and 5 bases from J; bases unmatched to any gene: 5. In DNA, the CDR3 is TGTGCCAGCAGTTTACAGATAGCGGGGGAAGATACGCAGTATTTT. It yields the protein CASSLQIAGEDTQYF.